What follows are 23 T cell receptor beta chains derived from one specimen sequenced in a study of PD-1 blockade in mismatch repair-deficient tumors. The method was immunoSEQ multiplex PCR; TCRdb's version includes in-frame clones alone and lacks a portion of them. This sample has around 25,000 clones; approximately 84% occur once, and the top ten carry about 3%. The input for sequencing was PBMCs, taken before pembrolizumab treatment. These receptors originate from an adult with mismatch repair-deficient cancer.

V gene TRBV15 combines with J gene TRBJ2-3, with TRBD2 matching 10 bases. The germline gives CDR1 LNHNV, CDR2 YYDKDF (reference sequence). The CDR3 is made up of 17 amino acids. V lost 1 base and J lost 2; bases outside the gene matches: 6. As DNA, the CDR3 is TGTGCCACCAGCAGAGCCAGGACTAGCGGACACACAGATACGCAGTATTTT. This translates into CATSRARTSGHTDTQYF.

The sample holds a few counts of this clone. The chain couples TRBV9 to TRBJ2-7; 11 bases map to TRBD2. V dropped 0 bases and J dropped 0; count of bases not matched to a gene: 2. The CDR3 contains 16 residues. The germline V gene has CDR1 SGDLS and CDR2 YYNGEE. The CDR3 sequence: CASSVALAGDSYEQYF. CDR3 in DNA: TGTGCCAGCAGCGTAGCACTAGCGGGAGACTCCTACGAGCAGTACTTC.

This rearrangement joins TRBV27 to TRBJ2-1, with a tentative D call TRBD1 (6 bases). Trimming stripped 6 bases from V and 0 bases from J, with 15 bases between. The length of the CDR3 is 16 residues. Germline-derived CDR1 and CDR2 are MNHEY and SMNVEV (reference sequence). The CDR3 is CASSTRGRISYNEQFF. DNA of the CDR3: TGTGCCAGCAGCACTAGGGGGAGAATCTCCTACAATGAGCAGTTCTTC.

DNA for the CDR3: TGTGCCAGCAGCTTAGATGGGAGGGCAGATACGCAGTATTTT. Protein sequence: CASSLDGRADTQYF. V is TRBV7-7 and J is TRBJ2-3; 7 bases map to TRBD2. J was trimmed by 4 bases and V by 1 base; bases with no gene match: 2. This CDR3 has 14 amino acids. Germline V gives CDR1 SSHAT, CDR2 FNYEAQ (reference sequence).

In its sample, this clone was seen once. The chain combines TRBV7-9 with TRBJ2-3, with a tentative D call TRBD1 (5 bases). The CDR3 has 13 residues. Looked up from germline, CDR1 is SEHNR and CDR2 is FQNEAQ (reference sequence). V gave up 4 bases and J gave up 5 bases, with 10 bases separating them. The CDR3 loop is CASSSQGVDTQYF. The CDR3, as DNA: TGTGCCAGCAGCTCCCAGGGTGTAGATACGCAGTATTTT. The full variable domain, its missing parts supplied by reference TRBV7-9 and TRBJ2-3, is DTGVSQNPRHKITKRGQNVTFRCDPISEHNRLYWYRQTLGQGPEFLTYFQNEAQLEKSRLLSDRFSAERPKGSFSTLEIQRTEQGDSAMYLCASSSQGVDTQYFGPGTRLTVL.

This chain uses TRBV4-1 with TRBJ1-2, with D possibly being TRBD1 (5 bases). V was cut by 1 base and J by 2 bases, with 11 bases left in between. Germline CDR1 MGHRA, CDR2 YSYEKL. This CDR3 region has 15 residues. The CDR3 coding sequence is TGCGCCAGCAGCCAAGGCCGGGGGGTCAACTATGGCTACACCTTC. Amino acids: CASSQGRGVNYGYTF.

CDR3 in amino acids: CASSQERPLKRPGTRSTDTQYF. CDR3 sequence (DNA): TGCGCCAGCAGCCAAGAGCGCCCCCTTAAGCGCCCCGGTACCCGATCCACAGATACGCAGTATTTT. The genes are TRBV4-1 and TRBJ2-3; D unclear. Trimming left V 0 bases short and J 2 bases short, with 30 bases between. This CDR3 spans 22 amino acids. Germline V gene data show CDR1 as MGHRA and CDR2 as YSYEKL.

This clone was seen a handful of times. The DNA of the CDR3 is TGTGCCAGCAGTGAATACAGGGTTTACGAGCAGTACTTC. It encodes CASSEYRVYEQYF. The rearrangement uses TRBV6-1 and TRBJ2-7; a weak D match, TRBD1 (6 bases). V was cut by 2 bases and J by 4 bases, with 9 bases left in between. The germline CDR1 and CDR2 sequences are MNHNS and SASEGT. CDR3 length equals 13 residues.

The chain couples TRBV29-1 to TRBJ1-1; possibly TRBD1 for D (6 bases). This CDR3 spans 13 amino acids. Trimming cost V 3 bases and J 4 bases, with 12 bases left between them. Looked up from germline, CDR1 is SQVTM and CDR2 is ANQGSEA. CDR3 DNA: TGCAGCGTTGACGTGGGGGCAGGCACTGAAGCTTTCTTT. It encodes CSVDVGAGTEAFF.

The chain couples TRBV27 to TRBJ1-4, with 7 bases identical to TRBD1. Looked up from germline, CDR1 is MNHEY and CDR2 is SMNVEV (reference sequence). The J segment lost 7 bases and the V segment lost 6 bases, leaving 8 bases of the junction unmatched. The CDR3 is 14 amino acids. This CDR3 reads CASSVGGAAEKLFF. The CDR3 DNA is TGTGCCAGCAGCGTAGGGGGCGCGGCTGAAAAACTGTTTTTT.

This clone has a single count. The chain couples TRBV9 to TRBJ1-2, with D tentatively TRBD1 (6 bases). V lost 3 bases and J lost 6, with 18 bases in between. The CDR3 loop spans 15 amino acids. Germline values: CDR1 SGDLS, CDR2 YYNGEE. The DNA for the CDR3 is TGTGCCAGCAGCGCATCAGTGGGCGGGGGCCATGGCTACACCTTC. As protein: CASSASVGGGHGYTF.

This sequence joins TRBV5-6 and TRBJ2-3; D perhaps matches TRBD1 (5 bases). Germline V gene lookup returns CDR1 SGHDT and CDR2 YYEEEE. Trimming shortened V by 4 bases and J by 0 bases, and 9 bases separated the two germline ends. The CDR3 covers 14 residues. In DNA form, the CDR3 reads TGTGCCAGCAGCCCCCCAGGGAGCACAGATACGCAGTATTTT. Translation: CASSPPGSTDTQYF.

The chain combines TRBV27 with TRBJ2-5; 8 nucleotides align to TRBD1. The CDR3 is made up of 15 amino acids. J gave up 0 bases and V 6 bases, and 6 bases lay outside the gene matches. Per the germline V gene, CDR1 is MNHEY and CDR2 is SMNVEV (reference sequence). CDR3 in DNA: TGTGCCAGCAGGGGGACAGGTGCCCACCAAGAGACCCAGTACTTC. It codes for CASRGTGAHQETQYF.

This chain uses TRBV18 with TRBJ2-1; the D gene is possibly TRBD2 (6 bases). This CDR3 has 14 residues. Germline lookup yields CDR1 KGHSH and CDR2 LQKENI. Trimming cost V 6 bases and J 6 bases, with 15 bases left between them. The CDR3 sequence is CASSLASQGNEQFF. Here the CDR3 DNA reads TGTGCCAGCTCCCTAGCGTCCCAGGGCAATGAGCAGTTCTTC.

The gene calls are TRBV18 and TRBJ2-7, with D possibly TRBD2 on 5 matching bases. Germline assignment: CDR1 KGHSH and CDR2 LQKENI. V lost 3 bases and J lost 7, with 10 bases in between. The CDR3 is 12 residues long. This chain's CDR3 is CASSPSRGEQYF. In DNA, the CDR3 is TGTGCCAGCTCACCTAGTCGGGGAGAGCAGTACTTC.

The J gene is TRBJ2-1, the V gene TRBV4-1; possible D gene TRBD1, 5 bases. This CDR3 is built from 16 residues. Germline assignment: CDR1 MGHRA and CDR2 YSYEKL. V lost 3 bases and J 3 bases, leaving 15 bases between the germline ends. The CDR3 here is CASSQGPGLSYNEQFF. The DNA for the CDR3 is TGCGCCAGCAGCCAGGGGCCAGGGCTAAGCTACAATGAGCAGTTCTTC.

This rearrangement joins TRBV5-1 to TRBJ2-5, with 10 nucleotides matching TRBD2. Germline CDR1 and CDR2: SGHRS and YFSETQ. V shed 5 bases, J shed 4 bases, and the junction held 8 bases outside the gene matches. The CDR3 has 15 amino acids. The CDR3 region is CASSPGTSARETQYF. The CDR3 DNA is TGCGCCAGCAGTCCAGGGACTAGCGCGCGAGAGACCCAGTACTTC.

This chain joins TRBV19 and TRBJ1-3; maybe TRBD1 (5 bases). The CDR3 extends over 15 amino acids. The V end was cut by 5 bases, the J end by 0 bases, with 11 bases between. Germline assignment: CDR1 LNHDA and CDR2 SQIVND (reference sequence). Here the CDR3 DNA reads TGTGCCAGTAGTCCGACAGATAACTCTGGAAACACCATATATTTT. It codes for CASSPTDNSGNTIYF.

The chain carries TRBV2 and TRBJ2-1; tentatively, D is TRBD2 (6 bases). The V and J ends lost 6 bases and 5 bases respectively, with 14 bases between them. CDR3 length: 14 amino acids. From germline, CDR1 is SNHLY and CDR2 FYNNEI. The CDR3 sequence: CASRWGSGHNEQFF. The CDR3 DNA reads TGTGCCAGCAGGTGGGGTAGCGGCCACAATGAGCAGTTCTTC.

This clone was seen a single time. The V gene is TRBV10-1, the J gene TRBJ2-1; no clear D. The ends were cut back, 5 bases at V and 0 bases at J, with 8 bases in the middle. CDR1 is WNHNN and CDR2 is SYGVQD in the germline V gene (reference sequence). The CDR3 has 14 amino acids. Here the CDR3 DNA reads TGCGCCAGCAGTCTAACGGGCTCCTACAATGAGCAGTTCTTC. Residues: CASSLTGSYNEQFF.

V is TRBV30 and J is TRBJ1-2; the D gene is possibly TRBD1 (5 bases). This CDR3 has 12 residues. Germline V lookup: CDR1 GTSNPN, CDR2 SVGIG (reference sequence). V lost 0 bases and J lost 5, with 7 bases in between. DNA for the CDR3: TGTGCCTGGAGTGTACGGGGGTATGGCTACACCTTC. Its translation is CAWSVRGYGYTF.

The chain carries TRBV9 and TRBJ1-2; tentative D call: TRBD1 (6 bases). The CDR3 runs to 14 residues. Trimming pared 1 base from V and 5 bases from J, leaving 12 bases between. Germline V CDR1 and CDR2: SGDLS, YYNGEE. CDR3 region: CASSVNRDRYGYTF. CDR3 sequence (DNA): TGTGCCAGCAGCGTAAACAGGGATAGGTATGGCTACACCTTC.

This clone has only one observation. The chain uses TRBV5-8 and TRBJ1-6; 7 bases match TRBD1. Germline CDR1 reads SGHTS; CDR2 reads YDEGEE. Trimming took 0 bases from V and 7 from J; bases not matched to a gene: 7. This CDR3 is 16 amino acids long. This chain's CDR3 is CASSLVGTVTNSPLHF. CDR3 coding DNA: TGTGCCAGCAGCTTGGTCGGGACAGTGACAAATTCACCCCTCCACTTT.